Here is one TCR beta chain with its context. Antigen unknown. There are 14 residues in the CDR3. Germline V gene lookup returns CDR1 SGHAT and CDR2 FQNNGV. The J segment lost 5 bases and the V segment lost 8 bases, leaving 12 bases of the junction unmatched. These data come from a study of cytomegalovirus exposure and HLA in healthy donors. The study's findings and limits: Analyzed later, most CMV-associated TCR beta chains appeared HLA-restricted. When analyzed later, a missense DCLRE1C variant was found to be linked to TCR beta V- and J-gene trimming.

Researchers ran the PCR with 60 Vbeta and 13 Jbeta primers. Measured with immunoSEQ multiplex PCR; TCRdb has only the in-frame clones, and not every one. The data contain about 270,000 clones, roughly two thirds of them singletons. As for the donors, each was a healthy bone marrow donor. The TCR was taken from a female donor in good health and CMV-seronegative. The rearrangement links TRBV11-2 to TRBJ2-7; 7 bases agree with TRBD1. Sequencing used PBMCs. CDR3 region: CASSYYTQGDEQYF. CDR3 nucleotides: TGTGCCAGCTCTTACTATACCCAGGGGGACGAGCAGTACTTC.